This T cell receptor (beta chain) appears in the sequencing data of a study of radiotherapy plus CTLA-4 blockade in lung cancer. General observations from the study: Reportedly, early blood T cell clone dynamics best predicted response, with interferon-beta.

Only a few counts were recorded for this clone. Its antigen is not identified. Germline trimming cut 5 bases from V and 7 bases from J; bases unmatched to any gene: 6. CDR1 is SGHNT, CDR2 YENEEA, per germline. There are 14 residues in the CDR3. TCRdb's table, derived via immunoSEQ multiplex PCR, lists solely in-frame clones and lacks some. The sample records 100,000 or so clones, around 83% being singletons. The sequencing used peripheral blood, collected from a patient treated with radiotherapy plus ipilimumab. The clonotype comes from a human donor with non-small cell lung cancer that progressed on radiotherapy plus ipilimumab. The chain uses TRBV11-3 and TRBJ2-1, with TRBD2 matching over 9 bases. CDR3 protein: CASSRAGGYNEQFF. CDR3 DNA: TGTGCCAGCAGCAGAGCGGGAGGATATAATGAGCAGTTCTTC. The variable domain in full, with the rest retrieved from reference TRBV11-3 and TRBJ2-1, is EAGVVQSPRYKIIEKKQPVAFWCNPISGHNTLYWYLQNLGQGPELLIRYENEEAVDDSQLPKDRFSAERLKGVDSTLKIQPAELGDSAVYLCASSRAGGYNEQFFGPGTRLTVL.